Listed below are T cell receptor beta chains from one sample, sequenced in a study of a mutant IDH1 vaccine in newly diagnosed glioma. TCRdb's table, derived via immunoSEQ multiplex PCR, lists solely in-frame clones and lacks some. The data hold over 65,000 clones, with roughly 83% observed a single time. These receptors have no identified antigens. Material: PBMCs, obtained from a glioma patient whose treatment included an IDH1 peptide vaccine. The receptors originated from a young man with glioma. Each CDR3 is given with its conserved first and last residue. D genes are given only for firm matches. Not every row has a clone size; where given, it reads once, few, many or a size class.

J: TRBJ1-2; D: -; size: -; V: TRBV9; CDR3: CASSVAPDLFSYTF; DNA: TGTGCCAGCAGCGTAGCTCCGGACCTGTTTAGCTACACCTTC
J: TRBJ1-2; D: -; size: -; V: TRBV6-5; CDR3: CASSYSGGGRGYTF; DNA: TGTGCCAGCAGTTACTCTGGGGGGGGTCGGGGCTACACCTTC
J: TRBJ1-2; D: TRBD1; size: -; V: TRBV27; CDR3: CASSRDSNYGYTF; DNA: TGTGCCAGCAGTCGGGACAGTAACTATGGCTACACCTTC
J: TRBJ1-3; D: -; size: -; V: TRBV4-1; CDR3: CASSQEGNTIYF; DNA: TGCGCCAGCAGCCAAGAGGGCAACACCATATATTTT
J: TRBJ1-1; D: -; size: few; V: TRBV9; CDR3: CASSVAWDAKNTEAFF; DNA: TGTGCCAGCAGCGTAGCTTGGGACGCTAAGAACACTGAAGCTTTCTTT
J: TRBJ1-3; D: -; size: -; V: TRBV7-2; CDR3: CASSLAGGSGNTIYF; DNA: TGTGCCAGCAGCTTAGCAGGGGGCTCTGGAAACACCATATATTTT
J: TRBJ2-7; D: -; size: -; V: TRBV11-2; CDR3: CASSLNYEQYF; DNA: TGTGCCAGCAGCCTGAACTACGAGCAGTACTTC
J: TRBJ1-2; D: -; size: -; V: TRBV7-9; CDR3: CASSQQHAYGYTF; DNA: TGTGCCAGCAGTCAACAACACGCCTATGGCTACACCTTC
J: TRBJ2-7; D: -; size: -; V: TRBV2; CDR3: CASSHKLKPFEQYF; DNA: TGTGCCAGCAGCCACAAGTTGAAGCCCTTCGAGCAGTACTTC
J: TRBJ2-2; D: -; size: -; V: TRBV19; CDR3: CASRAYGTSTGELFF; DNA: TGTGCCAGTAGGGCATACGGGACATCCACCGGGGAGCTGTTTTTT
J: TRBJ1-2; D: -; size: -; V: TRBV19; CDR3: CASSIENRAYGYTF; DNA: TGTGCCAGTAGTATAGAAAACAGAGCCTATGGCTACACCTTC
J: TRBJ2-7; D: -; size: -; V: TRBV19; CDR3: CASSTAGRAYEQYF; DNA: TGTGCCAGTAGTACAGCGGGCAGAGCCTACGAGCAGTACTTC
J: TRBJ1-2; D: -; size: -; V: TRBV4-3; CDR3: CASSQGGNYGYTF; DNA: TGCGCCAGCAGCCAAGGGGGAAACTATGGCTACACCTTC
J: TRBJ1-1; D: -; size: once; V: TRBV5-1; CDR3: CASSLYRVNTEAFF; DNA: TGCGCCAGCAGCTTGTATCGGGTGAACACTGAAGCTTTCTTT
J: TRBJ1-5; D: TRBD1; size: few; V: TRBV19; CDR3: CASSAQGGGNQPQHF; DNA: TGTGCCAGTAGTGCGCAGGGGGGTGGCAATCAGCCCCAGCATTTT
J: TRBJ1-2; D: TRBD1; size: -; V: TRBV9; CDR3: CASSVGRTGLGYTF; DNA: TGTGCCAGCAGCGTAGGCCGGACAGGGCTCGGCTACACCTTC
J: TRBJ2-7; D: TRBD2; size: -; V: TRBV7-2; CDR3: CASSLGGLAGFEQYF; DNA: TGTGCCAGCAGCTTAGGGGGACTAGCTGGGTTCGAGCAGTACTTC
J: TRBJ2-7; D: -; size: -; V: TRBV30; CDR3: CAWSVAGYEQYF; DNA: TGTGCCTGGAGTGTAGCCGGCTACGAGCAGTACTTC
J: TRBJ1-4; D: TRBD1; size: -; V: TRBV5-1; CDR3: CASSLEDRDDEKLFF; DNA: TGCGCCAGCAGCTTGGAGGACAGGGACGATGAAAAACTGTTTTTT
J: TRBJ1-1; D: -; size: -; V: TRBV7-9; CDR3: CASSLGLRGARTEAFF; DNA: TGTGCCAGCAGCTTAGGACTTAGAGGGGCTCGCACTGAAGCTTTCTTT
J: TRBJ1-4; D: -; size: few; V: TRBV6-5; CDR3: CASSLAWRGGEKLFF; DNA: TGTGCCAGCAGCCTAGCGTGGAGGGGAGGGGAAAAACTGTTTTTT
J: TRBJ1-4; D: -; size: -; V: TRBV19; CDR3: CASSMRQGNEKLFF; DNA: TGTGCCAGTAGTATGAGGCAGGGAAATGAAAAACTGTTTTTT
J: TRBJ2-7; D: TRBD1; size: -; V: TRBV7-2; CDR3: CASSLLGQGIHEQYF; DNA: TGTGCCAGCAGCTTGTTGGGACAGGGTATCCACGAGCAGTACTTC
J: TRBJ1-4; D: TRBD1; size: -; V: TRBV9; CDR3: CASTGQGDEKLFF; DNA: TGTGCCAGCACCGGACAGGGGGATGAAAAACTGTTTTTT
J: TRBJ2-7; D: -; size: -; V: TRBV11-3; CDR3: CASSLDGYEQYF; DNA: TGTGCCAGCAGCTTAGACGGCTACGAGCAGTACTTC